The clone carrying this T cell receptor beta chain was detected a few times. Antigen: not known. This sample stems from a study of naive and memory T cell subsets. Points from the study as a whole: From naive to CM, EM and EMRA, diversity decreased and Gini increased. Clonotypes here are unpaired alpha or beta chain sequences.

An equimolar mix of two oligonucleotides served as the beta constant-region primer for TRBC1 and TRBC2. Ligated cDNA was amplified by four rounds of PCR with nested alpha and beta constant-region primers and SP2. MiXCR, run by TCRdb on the UMI-ligation and nested PCR reads, gives a single entry per CDR3 protein. The data show roughly 21,000 distinct CDR3 sequences, with around 10% seen just once and over 15% held by the top ten. Per germline, CDR1 LNHNV and CDR2 YYDKDF (reference sequence). V lost 5 bases, J lost 3 bases, and 8 bases lay in between. This CDR3 has 13 amino acids. This TCR came from a human donor in good health. The chain joins TRBV15 to TRBJ1-5; D is unclear. Source material: central memory CD8+ T cells from blood. CDR3 region: CATSPGNNQPQHF. The CDR3 DNA is TGTGCCACCAGCCCGGGAAACAATCAGCCCCAGCATTTT.